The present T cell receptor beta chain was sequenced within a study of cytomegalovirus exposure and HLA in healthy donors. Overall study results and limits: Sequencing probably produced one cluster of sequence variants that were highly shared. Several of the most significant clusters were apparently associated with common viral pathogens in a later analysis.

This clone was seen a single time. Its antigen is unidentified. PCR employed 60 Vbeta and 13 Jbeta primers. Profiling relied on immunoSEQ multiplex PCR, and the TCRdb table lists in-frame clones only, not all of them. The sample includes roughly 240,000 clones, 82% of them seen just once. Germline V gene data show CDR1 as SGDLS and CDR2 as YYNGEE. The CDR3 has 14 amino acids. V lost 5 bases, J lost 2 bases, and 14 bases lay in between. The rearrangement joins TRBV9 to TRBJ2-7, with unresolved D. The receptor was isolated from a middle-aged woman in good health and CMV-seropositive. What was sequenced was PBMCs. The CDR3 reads CASSPSGITYEQYF. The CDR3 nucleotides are TGTGCCAGCAGTCCCTCGGGTATCACCTACGAGCAGTACTTC.